This T cell receptor (beta chain) comes out of a study of T cell repertoires in cytomegalovirus infection. Study context: Public TCR beta signatures indicated both CMV infection and matching HLA type. Overall study results and limits: CMV-specific TCR beta clonotypes restricted by HLA-C were the ones dominating the ex vivo response. Summed frequency of shared TCR beta families picked out CMV carriers who also had the relevant HLA.

On this clonotype itself: Its target is not known.

V shed 5 bases and J shed 5 bases, with 11 bases lying between them. In germline, CDR1 is MNHEY, CDR2 SMNVEV (reference sequence). This CDR3 contains 13 residues. One entry per CDR3 protein, called by TCRdb with MiXCR from the reads. The sample lists roughly 720,000 distinct CDR3 sequences, roughly 35% occurring once. The chain links TRBV27 to TRBJ2-3, with D tentatively TRBD1 (5 bases). Sequences were obtained from PBMCs. This TCR was recovered from a human donor in good health (CMV status not recorded). Some clones in this sample may be carry-over from other donors' samples. The CDR3 DNA is TGTGCCAGCAGTACACCCCAGGGAGATACGCAGTATTTT. The encoded protein is CASSTPQGDTQYF.